The TCR beta chain under discussion was sequenced for a study of blood T cell repertoires in COVID-19. Study in general: Nucleic acid was either cDNA or gDNA, and it came from T cells, B-cell-depleted T cells, or PBMCs.

The CDR3 runs 11 residues. V dropped 5 bases and J dropped 3 bases, with 8 bases sitting between them. Germline assignment: CDR1 DFQATT and CDR2 SNEGSKA (reference sequence). TCRdb's copy holds only in-frame clones and misses some; the assay was immunoSEQ multiplex PCR. This table holds 90,000 to 130,000 clones, about 85% found once. The gene calls are TRBV20-1 and TRBJ2-7, with TRBD2 as a possible D gene (5 bases). Sequencing input: peripheral blood. The origin of this receptor is a man in his forties or fifties with acute or convalescent COVID-19. CDR3: CSAPDYYEQYF. CDR3 in DNA: TGCAGTGCTCCAGACTACTACGAGCAGTACTTC.